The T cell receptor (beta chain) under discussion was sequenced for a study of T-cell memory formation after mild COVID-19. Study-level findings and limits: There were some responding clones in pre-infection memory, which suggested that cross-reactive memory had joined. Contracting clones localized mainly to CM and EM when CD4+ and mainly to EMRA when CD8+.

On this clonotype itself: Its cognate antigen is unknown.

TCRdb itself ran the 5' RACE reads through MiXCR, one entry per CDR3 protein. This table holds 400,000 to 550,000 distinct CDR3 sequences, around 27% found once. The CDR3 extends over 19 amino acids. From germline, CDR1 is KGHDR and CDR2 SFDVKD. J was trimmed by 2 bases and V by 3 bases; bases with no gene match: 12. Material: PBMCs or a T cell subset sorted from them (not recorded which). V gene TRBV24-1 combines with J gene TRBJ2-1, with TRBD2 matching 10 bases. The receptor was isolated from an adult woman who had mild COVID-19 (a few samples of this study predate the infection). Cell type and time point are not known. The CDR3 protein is CATSDVKGASGGPYNEQFF. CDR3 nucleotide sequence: TGTGCCACCAGTGATGTTAAGGGGGCTAGCGGGGGACCCTACAATGAGCAGTTCTTC.